This T cell receptor beta chain was profiled in a study of STAT3 mutations in large granular lymphocyte leukemia. Turning to the study itself: Roughly half the longitudinally sequenced T-LGLL patients had canonical STAT3 mutations. More than half of T-LGLL patients received immunosuppressive therapy.

With regard to this clone: Its antigen is not known.

Study-level points and caveats: At least one immunodominant TCR beta clonotype appeared in every T-cell large granular lymphocyte leukemia patient.

The CDR3 runs to 17 residues. Germline lookup yields CDR1 MNHNS and CDR2 SASEGT. The V segment lost 4 bases and the J segment 6 bases; nucleotides outside the gene matches: 11. The repertoire was sequenced with immunoSEQ multiplex PCR; TCRdb's copy has only in-frame clones and lacks some. This sample carries several thousand clones, around 52% of them seen once, and the ten largest clones take under 80%. This sequence joins TRBV6-1 and TRBJ1-5; 11 bases are a match to TRBD1. Sequenced input: peripheral blood mononuclear cells. The receptor was isolated from a boy aged 5-17 years with T-cell large granular lymphocyte leukemia. Some clones in this sample may be carry-over from other donors' samples. The CDR3 region has the DNA TGTGCCAGCAGTGTCCCATCCCCGGGACAGGGGGGTCAGCCCCAGCATTTT. Its translation: CASSVPSPGQGGQPQHF.